The count of the clone carrying this TCR beta chain is one. Its target is not known. The data were obtained in a study of cytomegalovirus exposure and HLA in healthy donors. General study points: Later work associated roughly 17,000 TCR beta sequences with HLA alleles at 0.05 false discovery rate.

PCR primers comprised 60 Vbeta and 13 Jbeta primers. This table comes from immunoSEQ multiplex PCR, and its TCRdb copy is limited to in-frame clones, with some not included. In the table there are under 200,000 clones, more than 60% of which are singletons. V lost 6 bases and J lost 3, with 18 bases in between. The CDR3 covers 15 residues. Germline V gene lookup returns CDR1 MNHNS and CDR2 SASEGT. The rearrangement uses TRBV6-1 and TRBJ2-7; D is perhaps TRBD2 (5 bases). The source material was PBMCs. The sequence came from a middle-aged woman in good health and CMV-seropositive. The CDR3: CASRAGLTRYYEQYF. The CDR3 bases are TGTGCCAGCAGAGCAGGACTGACAAGATACTACGAGCAGTACTTC.